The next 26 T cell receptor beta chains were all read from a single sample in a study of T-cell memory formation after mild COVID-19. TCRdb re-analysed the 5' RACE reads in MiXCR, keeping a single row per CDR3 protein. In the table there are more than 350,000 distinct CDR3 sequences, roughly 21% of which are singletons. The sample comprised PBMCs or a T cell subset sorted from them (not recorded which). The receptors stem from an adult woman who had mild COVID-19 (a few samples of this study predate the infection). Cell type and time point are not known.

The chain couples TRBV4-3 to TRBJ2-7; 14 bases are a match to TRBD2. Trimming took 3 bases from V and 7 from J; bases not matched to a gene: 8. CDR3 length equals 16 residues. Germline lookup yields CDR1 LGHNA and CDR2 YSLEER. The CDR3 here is CASSQSGLAGGEEQYF. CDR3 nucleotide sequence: TGCGCCAGCAGCCAGTCCGGACTAGCGGGAGGCGAAGAGCAGTACTTC.

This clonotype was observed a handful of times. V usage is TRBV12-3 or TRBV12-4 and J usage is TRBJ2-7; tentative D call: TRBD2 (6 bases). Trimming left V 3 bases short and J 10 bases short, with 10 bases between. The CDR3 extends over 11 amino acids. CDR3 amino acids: CASSFGGDQYF. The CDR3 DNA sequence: TGTGCCAGCAGTTTTGGAGGGGATCAGTACTTC.

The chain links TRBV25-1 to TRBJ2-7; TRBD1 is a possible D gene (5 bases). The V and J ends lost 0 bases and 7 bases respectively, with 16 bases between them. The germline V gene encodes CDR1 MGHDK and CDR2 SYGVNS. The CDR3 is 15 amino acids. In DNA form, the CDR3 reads TGTGCCAGCAGTGAATATCAGGGCCCCTTCGGGGAGCAGTACTTC. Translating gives CASSEYQGPFGEQYF.

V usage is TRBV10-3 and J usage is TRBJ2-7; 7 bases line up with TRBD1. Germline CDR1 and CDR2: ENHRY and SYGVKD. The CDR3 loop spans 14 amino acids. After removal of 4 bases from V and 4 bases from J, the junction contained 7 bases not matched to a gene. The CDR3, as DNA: TGTGCCATCAGTGCCCCGACAGGGACGTACGAGCAGTACTTC. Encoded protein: CAISAPTGTYEQYF.

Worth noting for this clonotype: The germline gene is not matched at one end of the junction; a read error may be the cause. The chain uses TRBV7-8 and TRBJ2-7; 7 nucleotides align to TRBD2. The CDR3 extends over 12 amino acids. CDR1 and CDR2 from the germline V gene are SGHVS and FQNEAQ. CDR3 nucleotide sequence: TGTGCCAGCAACTTATGGGGGGGCGAGCAGTACTTC. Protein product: CASNLWGGEQYF.

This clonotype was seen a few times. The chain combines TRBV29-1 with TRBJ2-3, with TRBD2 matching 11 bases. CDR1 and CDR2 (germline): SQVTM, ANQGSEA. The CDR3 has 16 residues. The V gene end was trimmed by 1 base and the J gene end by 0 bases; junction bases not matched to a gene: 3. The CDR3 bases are TGCAGCGTTGAAGGGCTAGCGGGAGGAAGCACAGATACGCAGTATTTT. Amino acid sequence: CSVEGLAGGSTDTQYF.

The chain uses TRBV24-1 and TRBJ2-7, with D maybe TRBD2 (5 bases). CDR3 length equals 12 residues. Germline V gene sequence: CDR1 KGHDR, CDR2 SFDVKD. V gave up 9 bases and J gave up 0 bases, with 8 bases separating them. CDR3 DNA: TGTGCCACCGCCGGGAACTCCTACGAGCAGTACTTC. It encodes CATAGNSYEQYF.

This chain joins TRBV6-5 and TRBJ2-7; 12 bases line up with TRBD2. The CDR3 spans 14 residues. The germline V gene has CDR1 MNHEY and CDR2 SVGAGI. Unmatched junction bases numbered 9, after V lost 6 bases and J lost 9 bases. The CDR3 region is CASSPGTSGYVQYF. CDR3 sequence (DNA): TGTGCCAGCAGCCCCGGGACTAGCGGGTATGTGCAGTACTTC.

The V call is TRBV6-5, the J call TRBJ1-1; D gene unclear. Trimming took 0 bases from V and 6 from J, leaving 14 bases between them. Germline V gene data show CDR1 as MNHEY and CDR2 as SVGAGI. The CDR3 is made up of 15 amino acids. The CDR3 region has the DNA TGTGCCAGCAGTTACTCCCCAGGACTACGCGCTGAAGCTTTCTTT. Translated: CASSYSPGLRAEAFF.

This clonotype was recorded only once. The CDR3 DNA reads as TGTGCCAGCAGCACACCTGGGATTAACACTGAAGCTTTCTTT. This codes for CASSTPGINTEAFF. The chain has TRBV11-3 and TRBJ1-1; D is ambiguous. This CDR3 has 14 amino acids. Trimming pared 5 bases from V and 2 bases from J, leaving 12 bases between. Germline lookup yields CDR1 SGHNT and CDR2 YENEEA.

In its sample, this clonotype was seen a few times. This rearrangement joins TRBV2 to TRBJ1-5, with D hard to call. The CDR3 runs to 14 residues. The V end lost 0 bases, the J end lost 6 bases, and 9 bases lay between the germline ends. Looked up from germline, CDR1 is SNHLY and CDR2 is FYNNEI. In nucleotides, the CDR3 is TGTGCCAGCAGTGAAGCGCTACAGAGTCAGCCCCAGCATTTT. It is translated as CASSEALQSQPQHF.

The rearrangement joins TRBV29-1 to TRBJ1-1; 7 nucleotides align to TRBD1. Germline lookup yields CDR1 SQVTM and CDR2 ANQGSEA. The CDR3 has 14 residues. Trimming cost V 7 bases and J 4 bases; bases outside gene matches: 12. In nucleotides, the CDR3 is TGCAGCGCTGGGGATGGGGACAGAGGCACTGAAGCTTTCTTT. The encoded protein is CSAGDGDRGTEAFF.

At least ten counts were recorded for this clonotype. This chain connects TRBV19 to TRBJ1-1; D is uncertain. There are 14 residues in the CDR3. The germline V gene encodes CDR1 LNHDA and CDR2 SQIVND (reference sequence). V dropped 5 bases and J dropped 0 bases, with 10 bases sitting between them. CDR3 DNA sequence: TGTGCCAGTAGTGAAGGACTGCTGAACACTGAAGCTTTCTTT. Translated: CASSEGLLNTEAFF.

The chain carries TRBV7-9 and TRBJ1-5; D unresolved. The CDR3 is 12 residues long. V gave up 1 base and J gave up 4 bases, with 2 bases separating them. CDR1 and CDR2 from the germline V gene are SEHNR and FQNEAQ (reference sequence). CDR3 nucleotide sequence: TGTGCCAGCAGCTTAGAAAATCAGCCCCAGCATTTT. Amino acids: CASSLENQPQHF.

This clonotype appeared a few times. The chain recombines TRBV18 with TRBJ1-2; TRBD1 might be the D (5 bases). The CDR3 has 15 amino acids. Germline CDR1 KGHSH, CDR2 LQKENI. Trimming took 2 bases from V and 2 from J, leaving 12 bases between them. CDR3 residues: CASSPVQGGNYGYTF. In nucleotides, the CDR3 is TGTGCCAGCTCACCAGTCCAGGGCGGGAACTATGGCTACACCTTC.

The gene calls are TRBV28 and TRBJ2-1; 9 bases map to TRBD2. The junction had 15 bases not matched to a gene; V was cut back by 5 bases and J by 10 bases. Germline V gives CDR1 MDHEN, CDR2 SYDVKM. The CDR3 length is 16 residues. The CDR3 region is CASSRRLAAYSGEQFF. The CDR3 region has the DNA TGTGCCAGCAGTCGTCGACTAGCGGCTTATTCCGGCGAGCAGTTCTTC.

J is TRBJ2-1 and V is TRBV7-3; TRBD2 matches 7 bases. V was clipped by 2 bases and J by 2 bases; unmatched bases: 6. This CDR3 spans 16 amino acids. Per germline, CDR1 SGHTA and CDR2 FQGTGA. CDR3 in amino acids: CASSLDREGTYNEQFF. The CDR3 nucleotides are TGTGCCAGCAGCTTAGATAGGGAGGGCACCTACAATGAGCAGTTCTTC.

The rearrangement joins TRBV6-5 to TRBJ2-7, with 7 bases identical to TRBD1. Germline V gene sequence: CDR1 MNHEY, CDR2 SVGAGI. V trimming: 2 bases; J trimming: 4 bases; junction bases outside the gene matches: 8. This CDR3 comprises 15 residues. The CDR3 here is CASSYDDRVGYEQYF. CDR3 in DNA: TGTGCCAGCAGTTACGATGACAGGGTCGGGTACGAGCAGTACTTC.

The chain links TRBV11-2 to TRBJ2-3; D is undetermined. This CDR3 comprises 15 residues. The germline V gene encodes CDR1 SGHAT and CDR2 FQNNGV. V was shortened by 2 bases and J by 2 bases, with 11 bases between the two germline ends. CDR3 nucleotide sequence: TGTGCCAGCAGCTTACACCAGACCTACACAGATACGCAGTATTTT. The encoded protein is CASSLHQTYTDTQYF.

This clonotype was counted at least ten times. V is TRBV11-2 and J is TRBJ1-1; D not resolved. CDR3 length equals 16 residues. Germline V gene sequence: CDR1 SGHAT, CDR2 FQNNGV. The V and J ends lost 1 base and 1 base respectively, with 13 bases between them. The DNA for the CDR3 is TGTGCCAGCAGCTTAGGCATCCCGAGGCGGAACACTGAAGCTTTCTTT. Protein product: CASSLGIPRRNTEAFF.

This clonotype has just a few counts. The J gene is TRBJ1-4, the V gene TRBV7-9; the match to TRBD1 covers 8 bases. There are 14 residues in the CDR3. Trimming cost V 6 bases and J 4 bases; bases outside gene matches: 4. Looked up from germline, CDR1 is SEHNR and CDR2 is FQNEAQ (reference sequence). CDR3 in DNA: TGTGCCAGCAGGGATACAGGGGGTAATGAAAAACTGTTTTTT. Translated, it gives CASRDTGGNEKLFF.

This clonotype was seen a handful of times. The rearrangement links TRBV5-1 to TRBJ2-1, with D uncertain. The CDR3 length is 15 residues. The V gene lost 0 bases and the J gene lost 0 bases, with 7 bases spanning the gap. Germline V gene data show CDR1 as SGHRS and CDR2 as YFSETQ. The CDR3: CASSLGLGSYNEQFF. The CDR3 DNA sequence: TGCGCCAGCAGCTTGGGACTGGGCTCCTACAATGAGCAGTTCTTC.

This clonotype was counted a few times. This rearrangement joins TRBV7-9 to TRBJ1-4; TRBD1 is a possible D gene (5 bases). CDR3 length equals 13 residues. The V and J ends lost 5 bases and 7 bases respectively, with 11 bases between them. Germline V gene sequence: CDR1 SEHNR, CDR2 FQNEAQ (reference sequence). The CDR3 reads CASSTRQIEKLFF. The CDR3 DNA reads TGTGCCAGCAGCACACGACAGATTGAAAAACTGTTTTTT.

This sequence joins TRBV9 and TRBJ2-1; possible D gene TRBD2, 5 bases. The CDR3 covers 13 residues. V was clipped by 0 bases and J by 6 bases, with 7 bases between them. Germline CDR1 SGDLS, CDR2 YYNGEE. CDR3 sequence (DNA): TGTGCCAGCAGCGTAGGGGGAGTCAATGAGCAGTTCTTC. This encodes CASSVGGVNEQFF.

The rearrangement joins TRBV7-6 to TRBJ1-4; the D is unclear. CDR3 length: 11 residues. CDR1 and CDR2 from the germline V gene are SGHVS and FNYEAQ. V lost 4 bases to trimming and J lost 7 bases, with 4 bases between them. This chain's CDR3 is CASSSGEKLFF. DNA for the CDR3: TGTGCCAGCAGCTCGGGTGAAAAACTGTTTTTT.

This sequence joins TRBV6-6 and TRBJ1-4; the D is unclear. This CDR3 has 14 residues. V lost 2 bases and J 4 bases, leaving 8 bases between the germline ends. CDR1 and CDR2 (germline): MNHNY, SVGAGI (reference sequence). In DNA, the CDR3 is TGTGCCAGCAGTTACGGACCGCTTAATGAAAAACTGTTTTTT. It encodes CASSYGPLNEKLFF.